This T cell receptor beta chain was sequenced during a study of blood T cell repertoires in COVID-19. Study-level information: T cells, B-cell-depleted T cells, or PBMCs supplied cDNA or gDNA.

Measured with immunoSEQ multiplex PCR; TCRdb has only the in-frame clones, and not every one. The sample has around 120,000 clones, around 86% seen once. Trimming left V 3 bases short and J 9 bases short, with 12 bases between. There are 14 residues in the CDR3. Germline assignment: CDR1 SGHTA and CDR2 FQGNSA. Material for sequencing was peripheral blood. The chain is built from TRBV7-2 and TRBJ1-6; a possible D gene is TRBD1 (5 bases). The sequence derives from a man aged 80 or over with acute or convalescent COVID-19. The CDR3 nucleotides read TGTGCCAGCAGCTTCCAGGGAGGGTTTTCACCCCTCCACTTT. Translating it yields CASSFQGGFSPLHF.